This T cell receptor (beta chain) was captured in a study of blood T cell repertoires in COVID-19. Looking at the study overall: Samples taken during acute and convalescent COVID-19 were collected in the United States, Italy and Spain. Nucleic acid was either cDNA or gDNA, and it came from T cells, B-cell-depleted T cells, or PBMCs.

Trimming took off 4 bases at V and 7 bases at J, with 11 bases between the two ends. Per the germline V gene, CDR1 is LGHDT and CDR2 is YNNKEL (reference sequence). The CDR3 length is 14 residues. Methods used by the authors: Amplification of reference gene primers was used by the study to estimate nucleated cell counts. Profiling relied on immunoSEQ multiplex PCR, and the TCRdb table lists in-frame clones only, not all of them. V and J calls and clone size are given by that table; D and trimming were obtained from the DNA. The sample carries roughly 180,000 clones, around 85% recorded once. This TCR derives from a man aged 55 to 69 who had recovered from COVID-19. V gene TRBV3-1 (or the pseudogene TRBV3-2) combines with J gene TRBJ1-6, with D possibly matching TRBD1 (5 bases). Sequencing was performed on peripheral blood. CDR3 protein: CASSPTSGNSPLHF. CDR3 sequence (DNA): TGTGCCAGCAGCCCCACCTCAGGGAATTCACCCCTCCACTTT.